This T cell receptor beta chain was sequenced for a study of cytomegalovirus exposure and HLA in healthy donors. Regarding the study as a whole: One variant, a missense change in DCLRE1C, was linked in a later analysis to TCR beta V- and J-gene trimming.

To note about this clone: No antigen is known for it.

The PCR ran on 60 Vbeta and 13 Jbeta primers. This table comes from immunoSEQ multiplex PCR, and its TCRdb copy is limited to in-frame clones, with some not included. The repertoire holds a few hundred thousand clones, with 75% to 85% as singletons. Germline assignment: CDR1 MGHRA and CDR2 YSYEKL. The CDR3 runs to 15 residues. V shed 4 bases and J 4 bases; nucleotides not matched to a gene: 6. The receptor comes from a girl aged 2-15 years in good health and CMV-seronegative. Sequencing was done on a sample of PBMCs. The V call is TRBV4-1, the J call TRBJ1-5; 8 nucleotides match TRBD1. The CDR3 DNA follows: TGCGCCAGCAGCCGGCTGACAGGGGAGAATCAGCCCCAGCATTTT. This codes for CASSRLTGENQPQHF.